This TCR beta chain was recorded in a study of a mutant IDH1 vaccine in newly diagnosed glioma (dated by TCRdb to the early 2020s). Context from the whole study: Of the 32 patients who were treated, around 62% were male and approximately 38% were female, and the mean age was around 40 years. Longitudinal TCRB deep sequencing was done for fewer than 30 treated patients, wherever samples were available for exploratory analyses. Six visits were used for peripheral blood collection: V03 (baseline), V05, V07, V10, V12 and V13. Before enrollment, most patients had been given radiochemotherapy with temozolomide as standard therapy, while the rest had received either radiotherapy alone or temozolomide alone.

For this clone: What this receptor recognizes is not known. Base quality data are lacking; no much larger clone is found one base away.

From a lookup of the germline V gene, CDR1 and CDR2 are SGDLS and YYNGEE. The CDR3 runs 16 amino acids, cysteine and phenylalanine included. Only the CDR3 DNA is retained, 48 bases long and in frame from the first base. The V and J ends are trimmed by 3 bases and 4 bases, leaving 19 bases between them. Taken with the paper, the label for time point translates to: baseline, week 1 (first vaccination visit). Explained via the paper, the treatment or condition label denotes: pre-vaccination baseline after standard-of-care therapy. The donors had newly diagnosed IDH1-mutant astrocytomas of WHO grade 3 or 4 that showed loss of nuclear ATRX. The samples were drawn from NOA16, a multicentre, single-arm, open-label phase I trial in Germany that tested a mutant IDH1 peptide vaccine in humans for the first time. Blood drawn at visit V03 was used as the baseline sample for immunogenicity testing. Genomic DNA for TCRB sequencing was extracted from EDTA blood using the DNeasy Blood and Tissue Kit.

Results the study describes overall, beyond this receptor: The authors stated that sample limitations prevented analyses of patient blood samples from being reproduced. Pseudoprogression seemed to be unrelated to changes in the top peripheral T cell clonotypes found by TCRB sequencing. Immune responses induced by the vaccine were seen in around 93% of patients across multiple MHC alleles. Selection of PBMC samples for TCRB deep sequencing was based on availability.

Libraries were constructed by the immunoSEQ multiplex PCR assay. Rearranged TCR beta chain sequences were amplified using the hsTCRB Kit according to the manufacturer's protocol. Sequencing of TCRB libraries was carried out on an Illumina MiSeq. The published analysis was carried out like this. Demultiplexing, trimming and gene mapping were performed with the kit vendor's proprietary platform. TCRdb obtained this table from immuneACCESS and retained in-frame rearrangements with V and J assigned. These tables miss some clones; where compared with another copy, unresolved V genes account for less than half of the shortfall, and the remainder is unexplained. That table gives V, J and clone size, and the DNA gave D and trimming. The sample data list about 68,000 clones, and approximately 79% of these were observed just once. About 7.5% of the sample comes from the top ten.

The chain is assembled from TRBV9 and TRBJ1-1; TRBD1 could be the D gene, as 6 bases match. The clonotype originates from a man aged 50-59 years with glioma. The sequences come from PBMCs, collected from a glioma patient treated with radiotherapy, temozolomide or both. The CDR3 protein: CASSDSLQGLGTEAFF. The DNA reads TGTGCCAGCAGCGACTCCCTACAGGGATTGGGCACTGAAGCTTTCTTT.